These 9 T cell receptor beta chains were sequenced from one sample in a study of post-analysis software for immune sequencing data. The study's findings and limits: There were roughly 5 TRBV segments more frequent in patients than controls, and TRBV5-6, TRBV5-1 and TRBV20-1 were among them.

Built from TCR beta cDNA, the libraries had unique molecular identifiers in them. In TCRdb, the PCR reads were re-called with MiXCR into one record per CDR3 protein. The sample shows about 540,000 distinct CDR3 sequences, approximately 31% of them seen only once. Which antigens these TCRs recognize remains unknown. Sequencing was performed on blood. The source is a girl aged 2-17 years with multiple sclerosis.

This chain joins TRBV5-1 and TRBJ2-3; D uncertain. Per germline, CDR1 SGHRS and CDR2 YFSETQ. Between the trimmed V and J ends, which lost 4 bases and 1 base, there was a span of 16 bases. There are 16 residues in the CDR3. In DNA, the CDR3 is TGCGCCAGCAGCCTAAGCCGGGCAGGCGGCACAGATACGCAGTATTTT. It encodes CASSLSRAGGTDTQYF.

The gene calls are TRBV5-1 and TRBJ1-2; 7 bases map to TRBD1. The CDR3 consists of 14 residues. With V trimmed by 1 base and J by 5 bases, 5 bases remained unmatched. Germline CDR1 reads SGHRS; CDR2 reads YFSETQ. The CDR3 sequence: CASSLPDRRYGYTF. The DNA for the CDR3 is TGCGCCAGCAGCTTGCCGGACAGGCGGTATGGCTACACCTTC.

This clonotype came up a few times. The rearrangement joins TRBV11-2 to TRBJ1-4, with no clear D. V gave up 5 bases and J gave up 8 bases, with 18 bases separating them. Germline-derived CDR1 and CDR2 are SGHAT and FQNNGV. The CDR3 covers 15 residues. CDR3 in DNA: TGTGCCAGCAGCCTAGTAGACCTTCCTCAAGAAAAACTGTTTTTT. As protein: CASSLVDLPQEKLFF.

The rearrangement uses TRBV5-1 and TRBJ1-5; D unclear. This CDR3 has 13 residues. V was trimmed by 0 bases and J by 7 bases, leaving 8 bases between them. CDR1 and CDR2 (germline): SGHRS, YFSETQ. Here the CDR3 DNA reads TGCGCCAGCAGCTTGGCCCCCCAACAGCCCCAGCATTTT. Encoded protein: CASSLAPQQPQHF. Filled out from reference TRBV5-1 and TRBJ1-5, the complete variable domain reads KAGVTQTPRYLIKTRGQQVTLSCSPISGHRSVSWYQQTPGQGLQFLFEYFSETQRNKGNFPGRFSGRQFSNSRSEMNVSTLELGDSALYLCASSLAPQQPQHFGDGTRLSIL.

This sequence joins TRBV2 and TRBJ1-5; weak D call: TRBD1 (6 bases). CDR1 SNHLY and CDR2 FYNNEI come from the germline V gene. The CDR3 totals 13 residues. Between the trimmed V and J ends, which lost 6 bases and 7 bases, there was a span of 13 bases. The CDR3 sequence: CASRGETGQPQHF. CDR3 coding DNA: TGTGCCAGCAGAGGAGAAACAGGGCAGCCCCAGCATTTT.

In this sample, this clonotype turned up many times. The gene calls are TRBV28 and TRBJ2-6; tentative D call: TRBD1 (5 bases). This CDR3 contains 18 residues. V was trimmed by 7 bases and J by 0 bases, leaving 19 bases between them. In germline, CDR1 is MDHEN, CDR2 SYDVKM. The CDR3 DNA follows: TGTGCCAGCACCCCGGCAGGGCGGATCCTCTCTGGGGCCAACGTCCTGACTTTC. It is translated as CASTPAGRILSGANVLTF.

This clonotype showed up just a few times. The V and J genes are TRBV12-3 or TRBV12-4 and TRBJ2-1; D possibly corresponds to TRBD2 (5 bases). V was trimmed by 2 bases and J by 0 bases, leaving 14 bases between them. CDR3 length: 17 amino acids. CDR3 loop: CASSLIIGESSYNEQFF. For the CDR3, the DNA is TGTGCCAGCAGTTTAATAATTGGGGAGAGCTCCTACAATGAGCAGTTCTTC.

The CDR3 sequence is CASSPAWDLPTQYF. CDR3 in DNA: TGTGCCAGCAGCCCCGCGTGGGACTTACCTACGCAGTATTTT. The V call is TRBV6-1, the J call TRBJ2-3; D is possibly TRBD2 (6 bases). The CDR3 runs 14 residues. Trimming removed 6 bases from V and 8 bases from J, with 18 bases in between. Per germline, CDR1 MNHNS and CDR2 SASEGT.

This clonotype was counted between two and nine times. The chain joins TRBV6-1 to TRBJ1-1; D gene ambiguous. V lost 1 base to trimming and J lost 4 bases, with 16 bases between them. The CDR3 is 16 residues long. Germline CDR1 MNHNS, CDR2 SASEGT. CDR3: CASSEGPTLGFTEAFF. The DNA for the CDR3 is TGTGCCAGCAGTGAAGGACCGACTCTGGGGTTCACTGAAGCTTTCTTT.